Sequencing of this T cell receptor beta chain was carried out in a study of response to subunit inactivated influenza vaccine. Germline V gene sequence: CDR1 GTSNPN, CDR2 SVGIG (reference sequence). CDR3 length: 12 amino acids. Trimming removed 2 bases at V and 9 bases at J, with 11 bases between. TCRdb itself ran the RT-PCR reads through MiXCR, one entry per CDR3 protein. The sample yields about 540,000 distinct CDR3 sequences, under 30% seen once. The same specimen was also included in a second study, on T cells expressing NK-cell markers. That investigation notes: 5'RACE template switching with UMIs produced the TCR beta cDNA.

The input for sequencing was CD4+ T cells sorted from PBMCs, taken 11 to 12 days after vaccination. The receptor's source is a man in his forties or fifties who received an inactivated influenza vaccine. This chain links TRBV30 with TRBJ2-1; D may be TRBD2 (6 bases). CDR3 nucleotides: TGTGCCTGGAGTATCCAGGGAGGTGAGCAGTTCTTC. This encodes CAWSIQGGEQFF.